The sequence of this T cell receptor (beta chain) was determined in a study of T cell responses to AZD1222 COVID-19 vaccine. V was cut by 2 bases and J by 7 bases, with 11 bases left in between. CDR3 length equals 14 residues. Germline V gives CDR1 LGHDT, CDR2 YNNKEL (reference sequence). The method was immunoSEQ multiplex PCR; TCRdb's version includes in-frame clones alone and lacks a portion of them. The sample contains around 99,000 clones, 70% to 90% of which appear only once. In this sample, this clone turned up a few times. Its antigen is not known. Whole-study findings and limits: Clonal diversity was possibly underestimated, and white British individuals and females predominated among donors.

V and J are TRBV3-1 (or the pseudogene TRBV3-2) and TRBJ1-4; D remains unclear. This material consisted of peripheral blood, taken on day 0 of MenACWY control vaccination. This receptor was taken from an adult in good health. CDR3: CASSQNLATEKLFF. CDR3 DNA: TGTGCCAGCAGCCAAAACTTGGCAACTGAAAAACTGTTTTTT.